What follows is one T cell receptor (beta chain) and its context. The target antigen is unknown. There are 16 residues in the CDR3. Germline values: CDR1 LNHNV, CDR2 YYDKDF (reference sequence). The V and J ends lost 2 bases and 4 bases respectively, with 15 bases between them. These data belong to a study of PD-L1 blockade in urothelial cancer. At the level of the study: The year 2014 saw patients start atezolizumab, 1,200 mg intravenously every 3 weeks. Male sex and bladder-origin urothelial cancer were recorded for about 90% of the roughly 30 patients.

Synthetic analogs of TCR templates were spiked into every PCR. Using immunoSEQ multiplex PCR, the repertoire was profiled, and TCRdb retains in-frame clones only, with some absent. Among tens of thousands of clones, more than 70% were seen once, and the ten largest hold less than 4%. Whole-study results and caveats: Pretreatment blood TCR clonality under the median forecast improved survival.

This chain connects TRBV15 to TRBJ2-1, with no clear D. This receptor was obtained from a man in his fifties or sixties with urothelial cancer. The sequences come from PBMCs, collected around atezolizumab (anti-PD-L1) treatment. Written as DNA, the CDR3 is TGTGCCACCAGCAGACCATCCTCTAGACCGTACAATGAGCAGTTCTTC. Its translation is CATSRPSSRPYNEQFF.